This T cell receptor beta chain was sequenced during a study of blood T cell repertoires in COVID-19. In the original analysis: From reference gene primer amplification, estimates of nucleated cell counts were derived. TCRdb's table, derived via immunoSEQ multiplex PCR, lists solely in-frame clones and lacks some. The DNA was the basis for D and trimming; V, J and clone size are from that table. The sample carries fewer than 150,000 clones, roughly three quarters recorded once. CDR3 length: 14 residues. J lost 6 bases, V lost 0 bases, and 4 bases had no gene match. The germline V gene has CDR1 PRHDT and CDR2 FYEKMQ (reference sequence).

What was sequenced was peripheral blood. The clonotype was recovered from an elderly man with acute or convalescent COVID-19. The chain uses TRBV13 and TRBJ2-7; 8 nucleotides agree with TRBD2. CDR3 sequence: CASSLGRTSPEQYF. The CDR3 nucleotides read TGTGCCAGCAGCTTAGGCAGGACTAGCCCCGAGCAGTACTTC.